Here is one T cell receptor beta chain with its context. Its specificity is unknown. The data were taken from a study of T cells in localized non-small cell lung cancer. The repertoire was sequenced with immunoSEQ multiplex PCR; TCRdb's copy has only in-frame clones and lacks some. Of some 38,000 clones listed, roughly 88% were seen once; the top ten hold around 6%. Study-level results: A median of roughly 52 of the top 100 tumor clones appeared in adjacent lung, which was paired and uninvolved. Longer overall survival was seen with higher T cell density measured in blood. Uninvolved nearby lung showed the greatest T cell clonality, exceeding that found in tumor.

Source: peripheral blood mononuclear cells, taken before any cancer treatment. The receptor comes from a male donor aged 60 or older with stage II lung adenocarcinoma.

The CDR3 here is CASSLRETQYF. CDR3 DNA sequence: TGTGCCAGCAGTTTGAGAGAGACCCAGTACTTC. The J gene is TRBJ2-5, the V gene TRBV28; D call uncertain. The CDR3 has 11 residues. V lost 3 bases and J 4 bases, leaving 3 bases between the germline ends. Germline lookup yields CDR1 MDHEN and CDR2 SYDVKM.